The T cell receptor beta chain described here comes from a study of blood T cells in healthy people across ages. Whole-study results and caveats: One million T cells yielded diversity estimates that were considered underestimates. A roughly linear age-dependent decrease characterized TCR beta diversity per million T cells.

This clonotype was counted a few times. Its antigen is not identified. Combining a sample-barcoded 5' primer with a J-beta primer mix, a second PCR ran for roughly 7 to 12 cycles. A template-switch adaptor with 12 random nucleotides tagged each cDNA molecule. One entry per CDR3 protein, called by TCRdb with MiXCR from the 5' RACE reads. The sample consists of around 990,000 distinct CDR3 sequences, roughly two fifths of them appearing once. This CDR3 has 12 amino acids. The V end was cut by 4 bases, the J end by 3 bases, with 7 bases between. This clonotype originated in a man between 18 and 29 years old in good health. Sequenced input: blood. The genes are TRBV12-3 or TRBV12-4 and TRBJ2-7, with D uncertain. CDR3 sequence (DNA): TGTGCCAGCAGTTCCCAAATCTACGAGCAGTACTTC. Translating gives CASSSQIYEQYF.